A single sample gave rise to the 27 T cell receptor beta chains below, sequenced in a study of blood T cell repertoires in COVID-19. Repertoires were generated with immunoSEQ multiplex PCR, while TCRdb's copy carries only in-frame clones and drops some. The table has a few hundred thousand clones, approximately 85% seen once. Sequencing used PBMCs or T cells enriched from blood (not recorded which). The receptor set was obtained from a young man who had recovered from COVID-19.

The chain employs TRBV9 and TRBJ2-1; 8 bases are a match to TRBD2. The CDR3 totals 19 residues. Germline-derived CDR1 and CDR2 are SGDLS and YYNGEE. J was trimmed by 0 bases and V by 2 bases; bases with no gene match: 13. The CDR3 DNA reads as TGTGCCAGCAGCGTGAGAGAGGCTAGCGGGTACCACTCCTACAATGAGCAGTTCTTC. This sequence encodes CASSVREASGYHSYNEQFF.

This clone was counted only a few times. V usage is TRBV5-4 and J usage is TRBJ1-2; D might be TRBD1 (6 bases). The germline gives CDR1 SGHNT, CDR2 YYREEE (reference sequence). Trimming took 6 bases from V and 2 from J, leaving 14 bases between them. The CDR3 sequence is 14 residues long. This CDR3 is CASTPGALNYGYTF. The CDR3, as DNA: TGTGCCAGCACCCCAGGGGCGTTGAACTATGGCTACACCTTC. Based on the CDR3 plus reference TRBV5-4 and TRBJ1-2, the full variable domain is ETGVTQSPTHLIKTRGQQVTLRCSSQSGHNTVSWYQQALGQGPQFIFQYYREEENGRGNFPPRFSGLQFPNYSSELNVNALELDDSALYLCASTPGALNYGYTFGSGTRLTVV.

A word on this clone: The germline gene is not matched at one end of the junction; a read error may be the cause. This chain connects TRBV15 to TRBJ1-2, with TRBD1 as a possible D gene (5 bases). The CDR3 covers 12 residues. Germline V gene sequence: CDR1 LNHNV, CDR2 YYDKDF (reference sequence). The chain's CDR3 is CATSPERAGGVF. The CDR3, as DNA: TGTGCCACCAGCCCTGAGCGGGCCGGGGGGGTCTTC.

CDR3 sequence reads: CASSQSGANYGYTF. As DNA, the CDR3 is TGTGCCAGCAGCCAGTCAGGGGCGAACTATGGCTACACCTTC. The chain uses TRBV3-1 (or the pseudogene TRBV3-2) and TRBJ1-2; a weak D match, TRBD1 (6 bases). Germline values: CDR1 LGHDT, CDR2 YNNKEL (reference sequence). V was pared by 3 bases and J by 2 bases, with 10 bases between. The CDR3 runs to 14 residues.

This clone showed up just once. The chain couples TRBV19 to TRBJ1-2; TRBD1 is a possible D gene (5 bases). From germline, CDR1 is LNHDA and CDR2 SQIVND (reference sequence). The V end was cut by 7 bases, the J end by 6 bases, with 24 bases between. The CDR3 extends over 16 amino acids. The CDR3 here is CASTTINLLAGHGYTF. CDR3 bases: TGTGCCAGTACCACTATAAACCTCTTAGCGGGGCATGGCTACACCTTC.

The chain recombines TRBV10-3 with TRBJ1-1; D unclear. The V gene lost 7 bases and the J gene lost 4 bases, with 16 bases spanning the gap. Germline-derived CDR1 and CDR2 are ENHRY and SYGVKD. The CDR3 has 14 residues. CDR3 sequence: CAIKPAATSTEAFF. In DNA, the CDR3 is TGTGCCATCAAGCCTGCGGCGACGAGCACTGAAGCTTTCTTT.

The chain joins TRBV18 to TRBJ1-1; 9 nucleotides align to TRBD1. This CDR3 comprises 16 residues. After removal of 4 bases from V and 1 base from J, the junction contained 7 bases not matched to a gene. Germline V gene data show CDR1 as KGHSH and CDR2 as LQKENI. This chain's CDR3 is CASSLRGQGENTEAFF. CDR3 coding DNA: TGTGCCAGCTCACTTAGGGGACAGGGAGAGAACACTGAAGCTTTCTTT.

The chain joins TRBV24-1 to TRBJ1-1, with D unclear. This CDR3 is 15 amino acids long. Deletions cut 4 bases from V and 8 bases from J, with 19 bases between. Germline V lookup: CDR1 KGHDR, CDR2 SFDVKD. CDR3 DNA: TGTGCCACCAGTGACCCACGGTCCACCGGAGTCGAAGCTTTCTTT. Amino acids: CATSDPRSTGVEAFF.

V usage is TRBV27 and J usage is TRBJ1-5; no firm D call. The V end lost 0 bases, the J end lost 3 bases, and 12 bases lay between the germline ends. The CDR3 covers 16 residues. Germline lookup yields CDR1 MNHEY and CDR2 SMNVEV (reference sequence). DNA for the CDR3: TGTGCCAGCAGTTTATCGGCAGGATCTTTCAATCAGCCCCAGCATTTT. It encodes CASSLSAGSFNQPQHF.

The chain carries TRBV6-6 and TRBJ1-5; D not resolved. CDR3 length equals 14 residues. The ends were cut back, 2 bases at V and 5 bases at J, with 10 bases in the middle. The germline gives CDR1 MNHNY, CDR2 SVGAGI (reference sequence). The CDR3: CASSYDRGYQPQHF. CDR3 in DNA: TGTGCCAGCAGTTACGACCGGGGTTATCAGCCCCAGCATTTT.

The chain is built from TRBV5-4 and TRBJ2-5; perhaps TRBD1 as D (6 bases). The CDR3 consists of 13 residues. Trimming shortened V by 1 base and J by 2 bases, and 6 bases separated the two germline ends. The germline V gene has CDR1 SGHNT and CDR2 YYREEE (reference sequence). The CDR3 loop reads CASSLRGQETQYF. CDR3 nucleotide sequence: TGTGCCAGCAGCTTGAGGGGGCAAGAGACCCAGTACTTC.

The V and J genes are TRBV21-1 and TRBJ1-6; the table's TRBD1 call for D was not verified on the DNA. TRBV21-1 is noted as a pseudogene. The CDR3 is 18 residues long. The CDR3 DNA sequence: TGTGCCAGCAGCAAAGCGCATCAGGGGAGCTCCTATAATTCACCCCTCCACTTT. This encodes CASSKAHQGSSYNSPLHF.

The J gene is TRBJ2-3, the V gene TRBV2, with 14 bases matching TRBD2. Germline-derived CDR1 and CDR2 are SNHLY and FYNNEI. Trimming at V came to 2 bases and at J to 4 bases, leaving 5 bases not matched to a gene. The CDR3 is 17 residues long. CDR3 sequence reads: CASSETTSGGAADTQYF. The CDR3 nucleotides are TGTGCCAGCAGTGAAACGACTAGCGGGGGGGCTGCAGATACGCAGTATTTT.

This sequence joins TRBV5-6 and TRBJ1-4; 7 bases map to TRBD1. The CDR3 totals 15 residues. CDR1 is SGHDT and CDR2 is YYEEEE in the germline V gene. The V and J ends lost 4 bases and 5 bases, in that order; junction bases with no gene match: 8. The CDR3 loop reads CASSRRTGLNEKLFF. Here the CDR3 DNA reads TGTGCCAGCAGCCGAAGGACAGGTCTAAATGAAAAACTGTTTTTT. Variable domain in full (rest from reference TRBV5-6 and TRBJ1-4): DAGVTQSPTHLIKTRGQQVTLRCSPKSGHDTVSWYQQALGQGPQFIFQYYEEEERQRGNFPDRFSGHQFPNYSSELNVNALLLGDSALYLCASSRRTGLNEKLFFGSGTQLSVL.

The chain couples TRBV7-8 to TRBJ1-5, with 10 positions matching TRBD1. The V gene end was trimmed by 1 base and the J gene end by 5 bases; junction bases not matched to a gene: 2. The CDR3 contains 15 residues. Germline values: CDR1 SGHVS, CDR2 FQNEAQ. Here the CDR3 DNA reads TGTGCCAGCAGCTTAGATGGGACAGGGGATCAGCCCCAGCATTTT. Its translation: CASSLDGTGDQPQHF.

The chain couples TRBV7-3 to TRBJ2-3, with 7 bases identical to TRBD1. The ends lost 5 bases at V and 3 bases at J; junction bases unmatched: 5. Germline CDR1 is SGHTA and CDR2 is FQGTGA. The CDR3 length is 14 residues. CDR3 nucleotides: TGTGCCAGCAGCCCGACAGGGACGACAGATACGCAGTATTTT. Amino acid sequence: CASSPTGTTDTQYF. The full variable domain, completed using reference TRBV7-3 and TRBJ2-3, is GAGVSQTPSNKVTEKGKYVELRCDPISGHTALYWYRQSLGQGPEFLIYFQGTGAADDSGLPNDRFFAVRPEGSVSTLKIQRTERGDSAVYLCASSPTGTTDTQYFGPGTRLTVL.

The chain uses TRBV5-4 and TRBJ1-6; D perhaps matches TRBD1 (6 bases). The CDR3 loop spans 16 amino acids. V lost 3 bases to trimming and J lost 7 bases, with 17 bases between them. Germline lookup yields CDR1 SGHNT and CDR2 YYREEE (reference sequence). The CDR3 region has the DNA TGTGCCAGCAGCTCCCTCCCAGGGGAATGGAATTCACCCCTCCACTTT. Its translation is CASSSLPGEWNSPLHF.

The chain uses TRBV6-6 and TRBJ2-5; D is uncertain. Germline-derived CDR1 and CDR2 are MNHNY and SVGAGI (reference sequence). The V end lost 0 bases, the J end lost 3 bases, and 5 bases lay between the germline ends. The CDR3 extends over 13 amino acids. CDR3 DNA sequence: TGTGCCAGCAGTTACTCCGCGGAAGAGACCCAGTACTTC. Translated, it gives CASSYSAEETQYF.

The CDR3, as DNA: TGTGCCTGGAAGCTAGCGGGGAGATACTACGAGCAGTACTTC. Encoded protein: CAWKLAGRYYEQYF. This chain uses TRBV30 with TRBJ2-7; TRBD2 agrees at 9 bases. Trimming removed 4 bases from V and 3 bases from J; junction bases left unmatched: 7. The CDR3 is made up of 14 amino acids. The germline gives CDR1 GTSNPN, CDR2 SVGIG (reference sequence).

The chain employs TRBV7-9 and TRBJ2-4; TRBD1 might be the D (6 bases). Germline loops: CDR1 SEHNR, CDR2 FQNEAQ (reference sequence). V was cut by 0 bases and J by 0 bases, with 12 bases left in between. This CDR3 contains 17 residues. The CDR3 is CASSLASGDVAKNIQYF. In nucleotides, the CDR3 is TGTGCCAGCAGCTTAGCTTCAGGGGACGTAGCCAAAAACATTCAGTACTTC.

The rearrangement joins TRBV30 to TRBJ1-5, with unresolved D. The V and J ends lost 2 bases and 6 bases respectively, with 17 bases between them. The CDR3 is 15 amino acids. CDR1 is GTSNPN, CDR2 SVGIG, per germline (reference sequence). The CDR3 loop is CAWSLPGGGGQPQHF. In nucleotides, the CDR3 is TGTGCCTGGAGTTTACCGGGCGGAGGTGGTCAGCCCCAGCATTTT.

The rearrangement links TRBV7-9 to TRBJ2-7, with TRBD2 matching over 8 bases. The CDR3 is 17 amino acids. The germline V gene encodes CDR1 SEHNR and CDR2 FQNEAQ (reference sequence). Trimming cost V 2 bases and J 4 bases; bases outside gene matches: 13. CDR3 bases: TGTGCCAGCAGCTTATTCTCGCGGGGACTAGGGTATTACGAGCAGTACTTC. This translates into CASSLFSRGLGYYEQYF.

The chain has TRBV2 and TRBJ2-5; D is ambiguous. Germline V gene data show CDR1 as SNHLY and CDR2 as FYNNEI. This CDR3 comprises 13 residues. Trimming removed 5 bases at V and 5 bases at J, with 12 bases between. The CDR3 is CASSRPPVETQYF. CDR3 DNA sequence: TGTGCCAGCAGTCGTCCCCCAGTGGAGACCCAGTACTTC.

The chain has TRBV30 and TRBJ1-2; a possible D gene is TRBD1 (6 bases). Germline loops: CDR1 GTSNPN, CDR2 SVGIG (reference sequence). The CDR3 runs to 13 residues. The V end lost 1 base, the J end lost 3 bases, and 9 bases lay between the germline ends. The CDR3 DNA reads TGTGCCTGGAGTGAGGGGGGGTACTATGGCTACACCTTC. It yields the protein CAWSEGGYYGYTF.

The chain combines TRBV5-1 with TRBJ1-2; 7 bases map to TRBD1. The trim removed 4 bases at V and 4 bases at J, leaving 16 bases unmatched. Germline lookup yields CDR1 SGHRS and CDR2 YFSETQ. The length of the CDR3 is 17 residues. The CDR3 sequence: CASSIPGTGDISYGYTF. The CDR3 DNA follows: TGCGCCAGCAGCATCCCCGGCACAGGGGATATTAGCTATGGCTACACCTTC.

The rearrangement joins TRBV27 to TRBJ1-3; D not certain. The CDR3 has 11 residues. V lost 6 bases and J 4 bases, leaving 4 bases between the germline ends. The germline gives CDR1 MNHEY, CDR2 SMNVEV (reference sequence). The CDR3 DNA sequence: TGTGCCAGCAGATCAGGAAACACCATATATTTT. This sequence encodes CASRSGNTIYF.

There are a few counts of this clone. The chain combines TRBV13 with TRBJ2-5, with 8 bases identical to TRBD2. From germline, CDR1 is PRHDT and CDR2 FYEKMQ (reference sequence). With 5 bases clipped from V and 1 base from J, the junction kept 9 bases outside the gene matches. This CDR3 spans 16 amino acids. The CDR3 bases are TGTGCCAGCAGCACGACGGCACTAGCGGCCCAAGAGACCCAGTACTTC. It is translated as CASSTTALAAQETQYF.